This paragraph covers one TCR beta chain sequence. No antigen is known for it. No base quality values were provided; no much bigger clone lies one nucleotide off. The immunoSEQ Assay, a bias-controlled multiplex PCR, was used to amplify TCRbeta CDR3 regions from genomic DNA. For the original study's pipeline: Nucleated cell counts per sample were estimated from amplification of reference gene primers within the assay. Sequence reads were collapsed and filtered to measure the absolute abundance of every unique TCRbeta CDR3 rearrangement. For each sample, productive Simpson clonality was calculated by taking the square root of Simpson's diversity index across productive rearrangements. Drawn from immuneACCESS, this table holds only the in-frame rearrangements with V and J called that TCRdb kept. Clones are partly lost; checked studies trace under half to an unresolved V gene and leave the rest unexplained. V and J calls and clone size are copied from that table; D and trimming were computed from the DNA. For this sample the table gives roughly 38,000 clones, of which about 85% were detected only once. The ten most abundant clones make up under 2% of the sample.

This sample was included in a study of blood T cell repertoires in COVID-19 (TCRdb year 2020). For the study in its entirety: Samples from collaborators originated in the United States, Italy and Spain and spanned both the acute and convalescent phases of COVID-19. The prospective study material was composed of cDNA or gDNA derived from T cells, B-cell-depleted T cells, or PBMCs. Deeply sampled blood TCRbeta repertoires from subjects exposed to, actively infected with, or recovered from COVID-19 were included in the dataset. The repertoires were released in a freely available public database meant as a resource for research on the immune response to SARS-CoV-2. The samples were drawn from two sources: the first 160 participants of the ongoing ImmuneRACE study, and 1,000 to 1,500 subjects contributed by 6 global collaborators. A de-identified subject ID, COVID-19 status, age in years and sex were almost always included in the sample metadata. Where available, HLA class I and class II types were obtained from metadata supplied by the sample provider rather than from assay-based typing.

At one collaborating source in Seattle, patients were enrolled during active infection and were followed longitudinally through the course of disease. Collaborating institutions collected whole blood in K2EDTA tubes following their own protocols. Collaborator samples were shipped for TCRbeta analysis as frozen whole blood, isolated PBMCs, or DNA extracted from either sample type. Reading from cysteine to phenylalanine, the CDR3 counts 14 amino acids. The only DNA kept is the CDR3, 42 bases in frame from the first base. CDR1 and CDR2, looked up from the germline V gene, are SQVTM and ANQGSEA. The trim is 7 bases for V and 1 base for J, with a gap of 15 bases between the germline ends. Paper-wide results and their limitations: Clinical and demographic metadata were provided uncurated, with the amount varying by source and participant.

Sequenced sample: peripheral blood. The sequence links TRBV29-1 to TRBJ2-3, and possibly TRBD2, on 6 matching bases. This TCR derives from a man aged 55 to 70 with COVID-19, enrolled during active disease. The CDR3 has the sequence CSGRDPGGTDTQYF. Read as DNA, the sequence is TGCAGCGGCCGGGACCCGGGGGGCACAGATACGCAGTATTTT.